One sample yielded the 18 T cell receptor beta chains listed below, sequenced in a study of OX40 agonist ivuxolimab in advanced cancers. The library was made by the immunoSEQ multiplex PCR assay. Entries here come from immuneACCESS through TCRdb and include only in-frame sequences with V and J called. Some clones fail to appear in such tables; in the studies checked, an unresolved V gene covers under half of the shortfall, and the cause of the remainder is unknown. This sample is represented by nearly 90,000 clones; around nine tenths of them were singletons. The ten top clones hold 1.5% to 2% of the sample. The sequencing here drew on CD4+ or CD8+ T cells sorted from blood, taken in a trial of the OX40 agonist ivuxolimab. These TCRs come from an adult with an advanced solid tumor such as melanoma, head and neck, liver or kidney cancer.

This chain links TRBV2 with TRBJ1-1; 9 bases map to TRBD1. The length of the CDR3 is 14 residues. The trim removed 6 bases at V and 5 bases at J, leaving 7 bases unmatched. CDR1 is SNHLY, CDR2 FYNNEI, per germline. CDR3 nucleotides: TGTGCCAGCAGGGGGAGGACAGGGGAGACTGAAGCTTTCTTT. Translation gives CASRGRTGETEAFF. Together with reference TRBV2 and TRBJ1-1, the CDR3 gives the full variable domain: EPEVTQTPSHQVTQMGQEVILRCVPISNHLYFYWYRQILGQKVEFLVSFYNNEISEKSEIFDDQFSVERPDGSNFTLKIRSTKLEDSAMYFCASRGRTGETEAFFGQGTRLTVV.

The chain is built from TRBV11-3 and TRBJ2-4; TRBD1 matches at 9 bases. CDR1 and CDR2 from the germline V gene are SGHNT and YENEEA. The CDR3 contains 13 residues. Germline trimming cut 5 bases from V and 8 bases from J; bases unmatched to any gene: 4. CDR3: CASSRDRADIQYF. DNA for the CDR3: TGTGCCAGCAGCCGGGACAGGGCCGACATTCAGTACTTC.

V usage is TRBV12-2 and J usage is TRBJ2-7. TRBV12-2 corresponds to a pseudogene. This CDR3 is built from 18 residues. CDR3 sequence (DNA): TGTGCAAGTCGCCCTTTTCTACTCCTGGGCAGGAGAGCCTACGAGCAGTACTTC. Protein product: CASRPFLLLGRRAYEQYF.

The chain carries TRBV5-1 and TRBJ2-1; 7 nucleotides agree with TRBD2. V trimming: 6 bases; J trimming: 2 bases; junction bases outside the gene matches: 5. Germline lookup yields CDR1 SGHRS and CDR2 YFSETQ. The length of the CDR3 is 14 residues. The CDR3 loop is CASTPAGAYNEQFF. The CDR3 nucleotides read TGCGCCAGCACTCCTGCGGGGGCCTACAATGAGCAGTTCTTC. The variable domain in full, completed from reference TRBV5-1 and TRBJ2-1, reads KAGVTQTPRYLIKTRGQQVTLSCSPISGHRSVSWYQQTPGQGLQFLFEYFSETQRNKGNFPGRFSGRQFSNSRSEMNVSTLELGDSALYLCASTPAGAYNEQFFGPGTRLTVL.

This chain joins TRBV5-1 and TRBJ2-5; D possibly corresponds to TRBD2 (6 bases). CDR1 is SGHRS and CDR2 is YFSETQ in the germline V gene. Trimming shortened V by 2 bases and J by 5 bases, and 13 bases separated the two germline ends. The CDR3 is made up of 14 amino acids. CDR3 bases: TGCGCCAGCAGCTTCTTGTCGGGAGAGGAGACCCAGTACTTC. Amino acid sequence: CASSFLSGEETQYF.

The gene calls are TRBV16 and TRBJ1-2, with TRBD1 matching over 7 bases. The CDR3 loop spans 14 amino acids. CDR1 and CDR2 from the germline V gene are KGHSY and FQNENV. The trim removed 1 base at V and 4 bases at J, leaving 3 bases unmatched. CDR3 protein: CASSQLGQSYGYTF. The CDR3 DNA reads TGTGCCAGCAGCCAATTGGGACAGAGCTATGGCTACACCTTC.

J is TRBJ1-1 and V is TRBV11-2; D remains unclear. Germline-derived CDR1 and CDR2 are SGHAT and FQNNGV. The CDR3 is made up of 14 amino acids. V lost 3 bases and J lost 5, with 13 bases in between. DNA for the CDR3: TGTGCCAGCAGCTTCGGAAGTATAGGAACTGAAGCTTTCTTT. This translates into CASSFGSIGTEAFF.

The rearrangement joins TRBV19 to TRBJ1-1, with D tentatively TRBD1 (5 bases). CDR1 is LNHDA, CDR2 SQIVND, per germline (reference sequence). V was clipped by 3 bases and J by 5 bases, with 10 bases between them. The CDR3 has 13 amino acids. DNA for the CDR3: TGTGCCAGTAGTATGGGGCCGGCGACTGAAGCTTTCTTT. Amino acid sequence: CASSMGPATEAFF. The entire variable domain, with the rest obtained from reference TRBV19 and TRBJ1-1, is as follows: DGGITQSPKYLFRKEGQNVTLSCEQNLNHDAMYWYRQDPGQGLRLIYYSQIVNDFQKGDIAEGYSVSREKKESFPLTVTSAQKNPTAFYLCASSMGPATEAFFGQGTRLTVV.

The chain employs TRBV12-1 and TRBJ1-1. TRBV12-1 is assigned pseudogene status. The CDR3 sequence is 21 residues long. CDR3 sequence: CASSFFRGISVRNFSGTEAFF. In DNA form, the CDR3 reads TGTGCCAGCAGCTTTTTTCGAGGGATCTCAGTTAGGAATTTCTCAGGCACTGAAGCTTTCTTT.

The chain joins TRBV5-1 to TRBJ1-4; 7 bases agree with TRBD1. CDR1 is SGHRS, CDR2 YFSETQ, per germline. The CDR3 has 14 amino acids. The V gene end was trimmed by 0 bases and the J gene end by 6 bases; junction bases not matched to a gene: 2. The CDR3 DNA is TGCGCCAGCAGCTTGGAAGGGGGCTATGAAAAACTGTTTTTT. This sequence encodes CASSLEGGYEKLFF.

The V call is TRBV5-1, the J call TRBJ2-7; D gene uncertain. Germline CDR1 and CDR2: SGHRS and YFSETQ. V lost 5 bases, J lost 1 base, and 7 bases lay in between. The CDR3 sequence is 12 residues long. As DNA, the CDR3 is TGCGCCAGCAGAGTCGATTCCTACGAGCAGTACTTC. Translating gives CASRVDSYEQYF.

The CDR3 DNA sequence: TGTGCCAGCAGCTCTACCCGGACGGCTTCGGGTTATGGCTACACCTTC. The encoded protein is CASSSTRTASGYGYTF. The chain joins TRBV11-1 to TRBJ1-2; D not resolved. The CDR3 extends over 16 amino acids. V lost 4 bases and J 5 bases, leaving 20 bases between the germline ends. Per germline, CDR1 SGHAT and CDR2 FQDESV (reference sequence).

The chain carries TRBV5-4 and TRBJ1-4; D is undetermined. CDR1 SGHNT and CDR2 YYREEE come from the germline V gene (reference sequence). Between the trimmed V and J ends, which lost 0 bases and 8 bases, there was a span of 11 bases. This CDR3 is built from 14 residues. The CDR3 DNA follows: TGTGCCAGCAGCTTGGGGGGAGACCCAGAAAAACTGTTTTTT. This codes for CASSLGGDPEKLFF.

The chain links TRBV25-1 to TRBJ1-4, with 7 nucleotides matching TRBD1. The CDR3 is made up of 13 amino acids. Germline-derived CDR1 and CDR2 are MGHDK and SYGVNS. V trimming: 9 bases; J trimming: 7 bases; junction bases outside the gene matches: 8. The CDR3 coding sequence is TGTGCCAGTAGGAGACAGGGTCTTGAAAAACTGTTTTTT. As protein: CASRRQGLEKLFF. Looking up the rest from reference TRBV25-1 and TRBJ1-4 gives the full variable domain: EADIYQTPRYLVIGTGKKITLECSQTMGHDKMYWYQQDPGMELHLIHYSYGVNSTEKGDLSSESTVSRIRTEHFPLTLESARPSHTSQYLCASRRQGLEKLFFGSGTQLSVL.

The rearrangement uses TRBV7-2 and TRBJ2-3; possible D gene TRBD2, 5 bases. The V end lost 3 bases, the J end lost 5 bases, and 18 bases lay between the germline ends. Germline-derived CDR1 and CDR2 are SGHTA and FQGNSA. This CDR3 has 16 amino acids. The CDR3 nucleotides are TGTGCCAGCAGCTTTTCGGCTAGCAGACACGGAGATACGCAGTATTTT. This encodes CASSFSASRHGDTQYF.

The chain is built from TRBV11-2 and TRBJ1-2, with D possibly being TRBD1 (6 bases). Trimming took off 8 bases at V and 8 bases at J, with 12 bases between the two ends. The germline V gene encodes CDR1 SGHAT and CDR2 FQNNGV. The CDR3 totals 11 residues. CDR3 sequence reads: CASGRGMGYTF. As DNA, the CDR3 is TGTGCCAGCGGGAGGGGGATGGGCTACACCTTC.

This sequence joins TRBV2 and TRBJ2-1; D not resolved. The CDR3 contains 13 residues. Germline V gives CDR1 SNHLY, CDR2 FYNNEI. With 3 bases removed from V and 9 bases from J, the gap between germline ends came to 12 bases. The CDR3 reads CASSEGYDVEQFF. DNA of the CDR3: TGTGCCAGCAGTGAGGGTTATGATGTTGAGCAGTTCTTC.

This CDR3 is CASSYGTGSFAEAFF. CDR3 nucleotide sequence: TGTGCCAGCAGTTACGGGACAGGCTCCTTCGCTGAAGCTTTCTTT. The chain recombines TRBV6-5 with TRBJ1-1; 8 bases map to TRBD1. Germline CDR1 and CDR2: MNHEY and SVGAGI. CDR3 length: 15 residues. Losses at the gene ends were 2 bases for V and 6 bases for J; bases not matched to a gene: 8.